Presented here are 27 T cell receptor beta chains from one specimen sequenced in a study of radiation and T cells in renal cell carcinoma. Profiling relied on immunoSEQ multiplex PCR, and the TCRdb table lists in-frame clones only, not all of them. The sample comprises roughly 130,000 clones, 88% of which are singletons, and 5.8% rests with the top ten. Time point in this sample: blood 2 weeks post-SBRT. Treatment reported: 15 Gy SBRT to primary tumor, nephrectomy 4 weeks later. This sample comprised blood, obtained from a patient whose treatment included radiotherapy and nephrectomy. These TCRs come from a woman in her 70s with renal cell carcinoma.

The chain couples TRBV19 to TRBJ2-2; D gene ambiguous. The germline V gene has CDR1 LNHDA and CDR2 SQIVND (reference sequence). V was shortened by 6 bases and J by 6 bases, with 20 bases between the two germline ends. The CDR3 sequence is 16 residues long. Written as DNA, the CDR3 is TGTGCCAGTAGCCCCTCCGGTCCTTCGGCCCCCGGGGAGCTGTTTTTT. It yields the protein CASSPSGPSAPGELFF.

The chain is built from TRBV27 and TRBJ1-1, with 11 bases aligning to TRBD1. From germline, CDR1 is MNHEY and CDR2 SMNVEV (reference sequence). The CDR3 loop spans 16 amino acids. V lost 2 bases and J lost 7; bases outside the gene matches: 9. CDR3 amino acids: CASSLPGTGGVGEAFF. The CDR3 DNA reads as TGTGCCAGCAGTTTACCCGGGACAGGGGGGGTGGGTGAAGCTTTCTTT.

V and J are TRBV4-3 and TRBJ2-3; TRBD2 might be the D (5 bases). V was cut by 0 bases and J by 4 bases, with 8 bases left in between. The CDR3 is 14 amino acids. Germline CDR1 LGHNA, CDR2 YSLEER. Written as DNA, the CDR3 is TGCGCCAGCAGCCAAGATACCGGGGCAGATACGCAGTATTTT. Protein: CASSQDTGADTQYF.

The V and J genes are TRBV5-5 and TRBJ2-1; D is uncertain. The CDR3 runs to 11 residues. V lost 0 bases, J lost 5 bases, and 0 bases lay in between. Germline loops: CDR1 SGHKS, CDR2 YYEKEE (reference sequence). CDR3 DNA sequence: TGTGCCAGCAGCTTGGACAATGAGCAGTTCTTC. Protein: CASSLDNEQFF.

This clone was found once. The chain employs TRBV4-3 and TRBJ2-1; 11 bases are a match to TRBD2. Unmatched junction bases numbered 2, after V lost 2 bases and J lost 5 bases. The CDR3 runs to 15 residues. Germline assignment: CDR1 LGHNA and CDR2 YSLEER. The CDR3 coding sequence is TGCGCCAGCAGCCAAACTAGCGGGAGCCACAATGAGCAGTTCTTC. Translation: CASSQTSGSHNEQFF.

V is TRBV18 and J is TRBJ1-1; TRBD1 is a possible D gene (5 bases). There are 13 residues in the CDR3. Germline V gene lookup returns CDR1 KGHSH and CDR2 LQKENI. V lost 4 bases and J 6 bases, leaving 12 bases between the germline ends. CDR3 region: CASSQQPGAEAFF. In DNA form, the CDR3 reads TGTGCCAGCTCACAACAACCGGGGGCTGAAGCTTTCTTT.

CDR3 sequence: CASSRLENTEAFF. CDR3 sequence (DNA): TGTGCCAGCTCACGCCTCGAGAACACTGAAGCTTTCTTT. This chain joins TRBV18 and TRBJ1-1; D is undetermined. Germline V gene data show CDR1 as KGHSH and CDR2 as LQKENI. V lost 4 bases and J lost 1, with 7 bases in between. The CDR3 consists of 13 residues.

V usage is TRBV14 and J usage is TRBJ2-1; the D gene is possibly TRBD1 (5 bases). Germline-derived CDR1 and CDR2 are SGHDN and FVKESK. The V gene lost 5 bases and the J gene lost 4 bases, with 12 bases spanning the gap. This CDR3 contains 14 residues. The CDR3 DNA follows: TGTGCCAGCAGCAGGAACACAGGATACAATGAGCAGTTCTTC. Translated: CASSRNTGYNEQFF. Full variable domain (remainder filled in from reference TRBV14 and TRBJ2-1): EAGVTQFPSHSVIEKGQTVTLRCDPISGHDNLYWYRRVMGKEIKFLLHFVKESKQDESGMPNNRFLAERTGGTYSTLKVQPAELEDSGVYFCASSRNTGYNEQFFGPGTRLTVL.

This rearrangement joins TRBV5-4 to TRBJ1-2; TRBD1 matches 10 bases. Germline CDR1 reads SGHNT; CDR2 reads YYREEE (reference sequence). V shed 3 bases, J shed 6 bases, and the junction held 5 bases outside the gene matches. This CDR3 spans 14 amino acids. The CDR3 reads CASSWDRGADGYTF. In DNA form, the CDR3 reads TGTGCCAGCAGCTGGGACAGGGGAGCGGATGGCTACACCTTC.

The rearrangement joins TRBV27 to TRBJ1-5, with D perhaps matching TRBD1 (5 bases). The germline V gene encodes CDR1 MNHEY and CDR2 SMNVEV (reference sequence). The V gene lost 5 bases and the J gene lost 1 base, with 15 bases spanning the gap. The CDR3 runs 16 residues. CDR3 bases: TGTGCCAGCAGTGCGACTCGGGGGGGGAGCAATCAGCCCCAGCATTTT. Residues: CASSATRGGSNQPQHF.

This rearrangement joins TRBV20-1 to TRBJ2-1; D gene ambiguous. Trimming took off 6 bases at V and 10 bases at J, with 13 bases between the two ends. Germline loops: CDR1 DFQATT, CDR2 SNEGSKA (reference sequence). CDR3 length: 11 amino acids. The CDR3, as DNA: TGCAGTGCCTCAAGATCTGAGGAGCAGTTCTTC. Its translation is CSASRSEEQFF.

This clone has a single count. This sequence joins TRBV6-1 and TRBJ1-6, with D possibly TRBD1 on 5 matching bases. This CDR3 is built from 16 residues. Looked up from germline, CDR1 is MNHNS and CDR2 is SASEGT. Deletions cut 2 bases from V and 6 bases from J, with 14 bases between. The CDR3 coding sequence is TGTGCCAGCAGTGAACAAGGGGCAGTTAGTAATTCACCCCTCCACTTT. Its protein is CASSEQGAVSNSPLHF.

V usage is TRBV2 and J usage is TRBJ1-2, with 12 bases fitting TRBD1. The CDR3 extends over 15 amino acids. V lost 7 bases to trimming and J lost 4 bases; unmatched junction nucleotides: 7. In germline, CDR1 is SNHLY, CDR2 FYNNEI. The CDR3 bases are TGTGCCAGCACGGGGGACAGGGGGCGCGGCTATGGCTACACCTTC. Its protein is CASTGDRGRGYGYTF.

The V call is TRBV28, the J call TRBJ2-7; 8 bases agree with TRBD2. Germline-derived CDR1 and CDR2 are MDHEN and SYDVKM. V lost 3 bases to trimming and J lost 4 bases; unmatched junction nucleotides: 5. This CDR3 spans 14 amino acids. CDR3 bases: TGTGCCAGCAGTTTTCGGGGGGGCATTTACGAGCAGTACTTC. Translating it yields CASSFRGGIYEQYF.

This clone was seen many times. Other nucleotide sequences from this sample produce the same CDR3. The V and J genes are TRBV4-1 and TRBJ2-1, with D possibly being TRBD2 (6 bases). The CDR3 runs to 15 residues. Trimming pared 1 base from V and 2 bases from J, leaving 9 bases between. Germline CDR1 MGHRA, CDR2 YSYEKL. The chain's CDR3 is CASSQVRTTYNEQFF. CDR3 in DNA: TGCGCCAGCAGCCAAGTCAGGACTACCTACAATGAGCAGTTCTTC.

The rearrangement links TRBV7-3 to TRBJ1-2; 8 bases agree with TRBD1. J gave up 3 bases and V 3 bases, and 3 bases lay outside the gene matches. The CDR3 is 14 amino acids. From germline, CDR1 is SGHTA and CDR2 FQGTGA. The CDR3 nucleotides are TGTGCCAGCAGCTTCAGGGGGCGCGACTATGGCTACACCTTC. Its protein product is CASSFRGRDYGYTF.

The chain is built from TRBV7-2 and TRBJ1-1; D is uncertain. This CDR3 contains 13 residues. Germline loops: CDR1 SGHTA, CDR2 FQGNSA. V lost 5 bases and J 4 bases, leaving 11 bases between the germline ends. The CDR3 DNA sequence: TGTGCCAGCAGCCCAACTCTGACCACTGAAGCTTTCTTT. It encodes CASSPTLTTEAFF.

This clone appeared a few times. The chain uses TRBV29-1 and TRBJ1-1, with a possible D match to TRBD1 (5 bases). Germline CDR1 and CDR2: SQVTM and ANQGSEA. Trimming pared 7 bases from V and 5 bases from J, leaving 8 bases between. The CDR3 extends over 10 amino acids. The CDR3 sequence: CSAGHTEAFF. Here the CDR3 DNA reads TGCAGCGCAGGACATACTGAAGCTTTCTTT. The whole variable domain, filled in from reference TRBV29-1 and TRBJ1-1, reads SAVISQKPSRDICQRGTSLTIQCQVDSQVTMMFWYRQQPGQSLTLIATANQGSEATYESGFVIDKFPISRPNLTFSTLTVSNMSPEDSSIYLCSAGHTEAFFGQGTRLTVV.

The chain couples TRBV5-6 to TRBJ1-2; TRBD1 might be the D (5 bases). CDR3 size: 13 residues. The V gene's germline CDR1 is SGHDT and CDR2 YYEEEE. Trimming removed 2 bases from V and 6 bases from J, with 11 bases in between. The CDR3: CASSLLGADGYTF. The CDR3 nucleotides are TGTGCCAGCAGCTTATTAGGGGCGGATGGCTACACCTTC.

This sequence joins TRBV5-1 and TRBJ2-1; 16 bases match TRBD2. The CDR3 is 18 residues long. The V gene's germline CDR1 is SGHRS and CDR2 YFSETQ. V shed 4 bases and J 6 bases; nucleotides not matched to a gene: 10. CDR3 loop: CASSPGTSGGAILNEQFF. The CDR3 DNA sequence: TGCGCCAGCAGCCCCGGGACTAGCGGGGGGGCGATTCTCAATGAGCAGTTCTTC.

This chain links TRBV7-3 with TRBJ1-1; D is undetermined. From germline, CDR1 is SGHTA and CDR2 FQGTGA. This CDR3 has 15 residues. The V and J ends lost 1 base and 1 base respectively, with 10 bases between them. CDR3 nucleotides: TGTGCCAGCAGCTTAATGGCGGGGTCGAACACTGAAGCTTTCTTT. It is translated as CASSLMAGSNTEAFF.

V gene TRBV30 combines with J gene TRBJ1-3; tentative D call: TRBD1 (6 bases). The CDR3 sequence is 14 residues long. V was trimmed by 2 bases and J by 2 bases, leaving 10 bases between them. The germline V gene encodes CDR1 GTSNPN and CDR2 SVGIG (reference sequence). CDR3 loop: CAWSRTAPGNTIYF. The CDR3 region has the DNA TGTGCCTGGAGTCGGACAGCTCCTGGAAACACCATATATTTT.

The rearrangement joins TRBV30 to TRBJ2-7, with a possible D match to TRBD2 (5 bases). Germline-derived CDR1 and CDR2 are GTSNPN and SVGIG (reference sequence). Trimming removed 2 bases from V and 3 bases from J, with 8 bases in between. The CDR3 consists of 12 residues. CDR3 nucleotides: TGTGCCTGGAGTAATCGGGGCTACGAGCAGTACTTC. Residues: CAWSNRGYEQYF.

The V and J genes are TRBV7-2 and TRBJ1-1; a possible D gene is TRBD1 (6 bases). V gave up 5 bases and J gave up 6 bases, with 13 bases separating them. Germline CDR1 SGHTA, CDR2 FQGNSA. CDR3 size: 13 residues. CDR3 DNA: TGTGCCAGCAGCGCGAGGGGGAAGTCTGAAGCTTTCTTT. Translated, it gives CASSARGKSEAFF.

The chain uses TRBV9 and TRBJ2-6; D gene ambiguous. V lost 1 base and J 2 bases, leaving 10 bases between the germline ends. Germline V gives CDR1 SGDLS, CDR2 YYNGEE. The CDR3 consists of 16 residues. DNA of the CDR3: TGTGCCAGCAGCGTAAATCCTCCCCCTGGGGCCAACGTCCTGACTTTC. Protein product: CASSVNPPPGANVLTF.

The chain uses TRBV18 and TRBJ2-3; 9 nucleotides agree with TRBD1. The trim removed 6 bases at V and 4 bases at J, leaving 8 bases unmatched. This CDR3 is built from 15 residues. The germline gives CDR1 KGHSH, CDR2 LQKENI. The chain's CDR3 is CASSSGQGPADTQYF. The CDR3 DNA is TGTGCCAGCTCGTCGGGACAGGGCCCCGCAGATACGCAGTATTTT.

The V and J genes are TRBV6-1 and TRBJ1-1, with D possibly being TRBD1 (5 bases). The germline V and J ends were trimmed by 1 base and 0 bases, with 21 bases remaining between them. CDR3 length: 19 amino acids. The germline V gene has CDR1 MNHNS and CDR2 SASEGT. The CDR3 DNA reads TGTGCCAGCAGTGAAGAAAACAGGCCAACCGCCAGAATGAACACTGAAGCTTTCTTT. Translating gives CASSEENRPTARMNTEAFF.